The text below deals with one T cell receptor beta chain. The sample comes from a study of T cell changes during pregnancy in multiple sclerosis. Clones were sequenced by immunoSEQ multiplex PCR, and TCRdb holds only the in-frame ones, with some missing. In the table there are about 52,000 clones, around 94% of which are singletons. The V gene end was trimmed by 4 bases and the J gene end by 5 bases; junction bases not matched to a gene: 5. The CDR3 loop spans 15 amino acids. CDR1 KGHSH and CDR2 LQKENI come from the germline V gene. The rearrangement joins TRBV18 to TRBJ2-7, with TRBD2 matching over 13 bases. The receptor's source is a female donor with multiple sclerosis, enrolled in a pregnancy study. The specimen comprised CD4+ T cells from peripheral blood mononuclear cells, sampled before pregnancy. CDR3 coding DNA: TGTGCCAGCTCACGGGGACTAGCGGGATTCAACGAGCAGTACTTC. Residues: CASSRGLAGFNEQYF.